The 20 T cell receptor beta chains given below trace back to one sample, sequenced in a study of technical replicates of blood from a few donors. Some clones are missing from TCRdb's copy, which holds only in-frame ones; the method was immunoSEQ multiplex PCR. This sample has tens of thousands of clones; around 87% occur once, and the top ten carry approximately 4.4%. The sequenced sample was PBMCs. These receptor sequences come from a human donor in good health. Some clones in this sample may be carry-over from other donors' samples.

This chain uses TRBV7-8 with TRBJ2-7, with 8 positions matching TRBD2. The V and J ends lost 8 bases and 3 bases, in that order; junction bases with no gene match: 9. The CDR3 extends over 14 amino acids. Germline values: CDR1 SGHVS, CDR2 FQNEAQ. Written as DNA, the CDR3 is TGTGCCAGCCTACGGGGGGGGACCCTCTACGAGCAGTACTTC. Protein sequence: CASLRGGTLYEQYF.

The chain uses TRBV4-2 and TRBJ2-7, with 9 bases aligning to TRBD1. Germline V gene data show CDR1 as LGHNA and CDR2 as YNFKEQ. V shed 1 base and J 5 bases; nucleotides not matched to a gene: 9. The CDR3 loop spans 16 amino acids. The CDR3 protein is CASSQGAAQGADEQYF. CDR3 sequence (DNA): TGTGCCAGCAGCCAAGGGGCAGCACAGGGGGCGGACGAGCAGTACTTC.

The V gene is TRBV19, the J gene TRBJ1-2; D unresolved. Trimming took 2 bases from V and 4 from J, leaving 11 bases between them. CDR1 is LNHDA, CDR2 SQIVND, per germline (reference sequence). The CDR3 spans 14 residues. The CDR3 loop reads CASSIHSWVYGYTF. Written as DNA, the CDR3 is TGTGCCAGTAGTATACACAGCTGGGTCTATGGCTACACCTTC.

The gene calls are TRBV5-8 and TRBJ1-6; 7 bases are a match to TRBD1. CDR1 and CDR2 from the germline V gene are SGHTS and YDEGEE. The V gene end was trimmed by 7 bases and the J gene end by 4 bases; junction bases not matched to a gene: 8. The CDR3 consists of 15 residues. The CDR3 sequence: CASPRGTEYNSPLHF. The CDR3 DNA follows: TGTGCCAGCCCACGCGGGACAGAGTATAATTCACCCCTCCACTTT.

The chain uses TRBV19 and TRBJ1-3, with 9 bases lining up with TRBD1. Germline CDR1 is LNHDA and CDR2 is SQIVND (reference sequence). V trimming: 6 bases; J trimming: 2 bases; junction bases outside the gene matches: 11. This CDR3 is 17 amino acids long. This chain's CDR3 is CASSGTGGYLTGNTIYF. CDR3 in DNA: TGTGCCAGTAGCGGTACAGGGGGCTACTTGACTGGAAACACCATATATTTT. The complete variable domain, with remaining parts taken from reference TRBV19 and TRBJ1-3, reads DGGITQSPKYLFRKEGQNVTLSCEQNLNHDAMYWYRQDPGQGLRLIYYSQIVNDFQKGDIAEGYSVSREKKESFPLTVTSAQKNPTAFYLCASSGTGGYLTGNTIYFGEGSWLTVV.

The genes are TRBV2 and TRBJ2-3, with TRBD2 matching over 7 bases. Germline V gene lookup returns CDR1 SNHLY and CDR2 FYNNEI. Trimming cost V 5 bases and J 4 bases; bases outside gene matches: 9. The CDR3 consists of 15 residues. This CDR3 is CASSQLGAGADTQYF. In DNA form, the CDR3 reads TGTGCCAGCAGTCAGCTCGGGGCGGGAGCAGATACGCAGTATTTT. The entire variable domain, with the rest obtained from reference TRBV2 and TRBJ2-3, is as follows: EPEVTQTPSHQVTQMGQEVILRCVPISNHLYFYWYRQILGQKVEFLVSFYNNEISEKSEIFDDQFSVERPDGSNFTLKIRSTKLEDSAMYFCASSQLGAGADTQYFGPGTRLTVL.

CDR3 sequence: CASSLQNTDTQYF. For the CDR3, the DNA is TGTGCCAGCAGCCTACAGAACACAGATACGCAGTATTTT. The chain has TRBV6-5 and TRBJ2-3; D is undetermined. The CDR3 runs to 13 residues. The germline V and J ends were trimmed by 6 bases and 2 bases, with 9 bases remaining between them. Germline CDR1 and CDR2: MNHEY and SVGAGI.

The rearrangement links TRBV5-1 to TRBJ2-7, with TRBD1 identical over 7 bases. CDR3 length equals 16 residues. Germline CDR1 SGHRS, CDR2 YFSETQ. Germline trimming cut 4 bases from V and 0 bases from J; bases unmatched to any gene: 10. CDR3 sequence: CASSMWDSRSSYEQYF. CDR3 DNA: TGCGCCAGCAGCATGTGGGACAGCCGGAGCTCCTACGAGCAGTACTTC.

This chain joins TRBV5-1 and TRBJ2-5, with 13 positions matching TRBD2. Germline CDR1 is SGHRS and CDR2 is YFSETQ. Losses at the gene ends were 3 bases for V and 2 bases for J; bases not matched to a gene: 4. The CDR3 has 16 residues. The CDR3 DNA is TGCGCCAGCAGCTCCGGACTAGCGGGGGCTCAAGAGACCCAGTACTTC. Its protein is CASSSGLAGAQETQYF.

V usage is TRBV4-3 and J usage is TRBJ1-2, with 8 positions matching TRBD1. Germline CDR1 and CDR2: LGHNA and YSLEER. This CDR3 is 15 amino acids long. Trimming cost V 0 bases and J 4 bases; bases outside gene matches: 4. CDR3 amino acids: CASSQDTGGSYGYTF. The CDR3 nucleotides read TGCGCCAGCAGCCAAGATACAGGGGGAAGCTATGGCTACACCTTC.

This clone was recorded once. The chain carries TRBV11-3 and TRBJ1-1; the match to TRBD1 covers 7 bases. CDR1 SGHNT and CDR2 YENEEA come from the germline V gene. This CDR3 contains 17 residues. J lost 3 bases, V lost 8 bases, and 18 bases had no gene match. CDR3 sequence reads: CASPMGQGDELDTEAFF. The CDR3 nucleotides are TGTGCCAGCCCCATGGGGCAGGGGGACGAATTGGACACTGAAGCTTTCTTT.

The V and J genes are TRBV19 and TRBJ2-1, with D unresolved. Trimming removed 5 bases from V and 1 base from J, with 12 bases in between. The CDR3 sequence is 15 residues long. Germline CDR1 LNHDA, CDR2 SQIVND (reference sequence). The CDR3 sequence: CASSPVYVSYNEQFF. Written as DNA, the CDR3 is TGTGCCAGTAGTCCCGTTTATGTTTCCTACAATGAGCAGTTCTTC.

The rearrangement uses TRBV29-1 and TRBJ1-3; D call uncertain. The CDR3 has 16 residues. From germline, CDR1 is SQVTM and CDR2 ANQGSEA. The V gene lost 0 bases and the J gene lost 3 bases, with 15 bases spanning the gap. The DNA of the CDR3 is TGCAGCGTTGAAGATCCTGAGGAATTGGGTGGAAACACCATATATTTT. Translating it yields CSVEDPEELGGNTIYF.

The chain uses TRBV21-1 and TRBJ2-2; the table's D gene call, TRBD1, was not cross checked with the DNA. TRBV21-1 is classified as a pseudogene. The CDR3 is made up of 20 amino acids. This chain's CDR3 is CASSKLNGSEGQRNTGELFF. As DNA, the CDR3 is TGTGCCAGCAGCAAACTTAATGGCTCCGAGGGACAGAGGAACACCGGGGAGCTGTTTTTT.

This rearrangement joins TRBV5-4 to TRBJ2-4, with TRBD1 matching over 8 bases. This CDR3 is built from 16 residues. V gave up 4 bases and J gave up 3 bases; unmatched junction bases: 9. Germline V lookup: CDR1 SGHNT, CDR2 YYREEE (reference sequence). The CDR3 protein is CASSGQGQRGKNIQYF. CDR3 DNA: TGTGCCAGCAGCGGACAGGGACAGAGGGGCAAAAACATTCAGTACTTC.

CDR3 in amino acids: CASSQEGGWRPSSPLHF. Written as DNA, the CDR3 is TGCGCCAGCAGCCAAGAAGGAGGCTGGCGGCCTAGCTCACCCCTCCACTTT. This sequence joins TRBV4-3 and TRBJ1-6; D uncertain. Germline CDR1 is LGHNA and CDR2 is YSLEER. Trimming shortened V by 0 bases and J by 10 bases, and 19 bases separated the two germline ends. The CDR3 runs to 17 residues.

This clone appeared a few times. The chain recombines TRBV1 with TRBJ2-1; TRBD2 is the table's D call and was not checked against the DNA. TRBV1 corresponds to a pseudogene. The CDR3 covers 16 residues. CDR3 residues: CTSSLPGTSAYNEQFF. The CDR3 DNA follows: TGCACCAGCAGCCTACCCGGGACTAGCGCGTACAATGAGCAGTTCTTC.

The chain uses TRBV19 and TRBJ1-1; 8 nucleotides agree with TRBD1. Germline V gene lookup returns CDR1 LNHDA and CDR2 SQIVND (reference sequence). Unmatched junction bases numbered 4, after V lost 3 bases and J lost 4 bases. The CDR3 contains 14 residues. The CDR3, as DNA: TGTGCCAGTAGTATTCCAGGGACAGGCACTGAAGCTTTCTTT. Translation: CASSIPGTGTEAFF.

This clone showed up just a few times. The chain employs TRBV30 and TRBJ2-3, with 8 bases fitting TRBD2. CDR1 is GTSNPN and CDR2 is SVGIG in the germline V gene (reference sequence). With 4 bases clipped from V and 5 bases from J, the junction kept 8 bases outside the gene matches. There are 14 residues in the CDR3. In DNA, the CDR3 is TGTGCCTGGAATCAGGGCGGGGGGTTAGATACGCAGTATTTT. It is translated as CAWNQGGGLDTQYF.

This rearrangement joins TRBV13 to TRBJ2-7, with TRBD2 matching 13 bases. The CDR3 spans 17 residues. The ends lost 6 bases at V and 2 bases at J; junction bases unmatched: 10. CDR1 PRHDT and CDR2 FYEKMQ come from the germline V gene (reference sequence). CDR3 sequence (DNA): TGTGCCAGCAGTCGGGCCGGGACTAGCGGGACCCCCTACGAGCAGTACTTC. Its protein is CASSRAGTSGTPYEQYF.